The present TCR beta chain was sequenced within a study of OX40 agonist ivuxolimab in advanced cancers. Overall study: Patient treatment consisted of intravenous ivuxolimab administration every 2 weeks at 0.01 to 10 mg/kg. Patients were around 83% male with ages about 23 to 79, mean about 54.

About this clone: The target antigen is unknown.

Assay: immunoSEQ multiplex PCR; the TCRdb copy retains only in-frame clones and omits some. This table holds some 79,000 clones, approximately 85% found once. V was trimmed by 2 bases and J by 1 base, leaving 4 bases between them. This CDR3 is 13 amino acids long. In germline, CDR1 is LNHDA, CDR2 SQIVND (reference sequence). Study-wide findings and caveats: The CD4+ and CD8+ T cells in the blood had expanded clonally by week 6 at 0.1 to 3.0 mg/kg.

At cycle 4 day 1, cycle 7 day 1, and baseline, blood was sampled. The chain is built from TRBV19 and TRBJ2-3; no clear D. The specimen was CD4+ or CD8+ T cells sorted from blood, collected in a trial of the OX40 agonist ivuxolimab. The TCR comes from an adult with an advanced solid tumor such as melanoma, head and neck, liver or kidney cancer. The CDR3 reads CASSIIGTDTQYF. CDR3 DNA: TGTGCCAGTAGTATAATAGGCACAGATACGCAGTATTTT.